The sequence of this T cell receptor delta chain was determined in a study of γδ T cells in repeated Plasmodium falciparum infection. This clone showed up just a few times. The protein in TCRdb stems from a much larger clone and differs at residue 11 from this DNA's translation, likely a read error; here the protein is translated from the DNA. Germline V lookup: CDR1 TSWWSYY, CDR2 QGS. V was trimmed by 4 bases and J by 0 bases, leaving 33 bases between them. This CDR3 has 22 residues. Flow sorting of PBMC yielded separate Vgamma9/Vdelta2+ and Vdelta2-negative gammadelta T cell populations for bulk repertoire analysis. TCRdb applied CATT to the multiplex PCR reads for clone calling. There are around 82,000 delta-chain clones in the sample; over 1.3% occur only once, and roughly 9.5% lies in the top ten.

The genes are TRDV1 and TRDJ1; D is perhaps TRDD2 or TRDD3 (6 bases each). Matching the DNA to germline supplied the J gene, which TCRdb does not give. The sample taken for sequencing was gamma-delta T cells from blood. The receptor was derived from a pool of human donors (malaria-infected and uninfected, not separated). The CDR3 protein is CALGGRAFQGAGDIRYTDKLIF. The DNA of the CDR3 is TGTGCTCTTGGGGGGCGAGCCTTCCAGGGTGCTGGGGACATACGGTACACCGATAAACTCATCTTT.